This is a list of T cell receptor beta chains from one sample in a study of CD4 T cells in relation to SARS-CoV-2 and coronaviruses. Libraries were prepared by immunoSEQ multiplex PCR; TCRdb keeps only in-frame clonotypes and omits some of them. The sample carries tens of thousands of clones, roughly 80% recorded once. The antigens for these receptors are not known. The material sequenced was CD4+ T cells from PBMCs, cultured in vitro. Source of these receptors: a human donor in good health. CDR3s leave out the opening cysteine and the closing phenylalanine or tryptophan.

j_call | v_call | cdr3_aa
TRBJ2-1 | TRBV5-4 | ASRDKREGLNEQF
TRBJ2-1 | TRBV14 | ASSRLGTGGYNEQF
TRBJ2-1 | TRBV13 | ASSYRRRREGGNEQF
TRBJ1-1 | TRBV5-1 | ASTPGSQHTEAF
TRBJ1-5 | TRBV28 | ASSLPGPNQPQH
TRBJ1-3 | TRBV7-8 | ASSPGQGNTIY
TRBJ2-3 | TRBV7-3 | ASSQGGGVGTDTQY
TRBJ2-7 | TRBV4-1 | ASSPTGTSGRTGEQY
TRBJ1-5 | TRBV15 | ATSSRGPGGDQPQH
TRBJ2-7 | TRBV7-8 | ASSLAGSGEGYEQY
TRBJ2-7 | TRBV24-1 | ATSDFQGGQY
TRBJ1-2 | TRBV28 | ASSLANYGYT
TRBJ1-1 | TRBV3-1/TRBV3-2 | ASSLIGPNTEAF
TRBJ2-7 | TRBV6-2/TRBV6-3 | ASSYQAGELSYEQY
TRBJ2-1 | TRBV30 | AWNAGGVSYNEQF
TRBJ2-5 | TRBV7-3 | ASSLRGPDRVETQY
TRBJ1-2 | TRBV28 | ASSLAGQGLGGYT
TRBJ2-1 | TRBV3-1/TRBV3-2 | ASSPGTSGRNEQF
TRBJ2-3 | TRBV18 | ASSLQGTGWSTDTQY
TRBJ2-1 | TRBV2 | ASSPTATYNEQF
TRBJ2-1 | TRBV5-1 | ASSLVGTSGSRGEQF
TRBJ1-1 | TRBV28 | ATLVGGRLGGTEAF
TRBJ1-3 | TRBV18 | ASSPRDSTGNTIY
TRBJ1-2 | TRBV7-8 | ASSPGQGAVLGYT
TRBJ1-2 | TRBV6-4 | ASTSEAGIDYGYT
TRBJ1-1 | TRBV10-3 | AISESREQAEAF
TRBJ2-2 | TRBV7-3 | ASREGAWSGELF
TRBJ2-5 | TRBV5-4 | ASSLAAEGQETQY
TRBJ2-2 | TRBV12-3/TRBV12-4 | ASIPSFTGELF
TRBJ2-3 | TRBV30 | AWSPLGQGSTDTQY
TRBJ2-7 | TRBV5-1 | ASSLGGDYEQY
TRBJ2-2 | TRBV5-1 | ASSFFGGNGGELF
TRBJ1-2 | TRBV27 | ASSFAGAGVYGYT
TRBJ2-5 | TRBV2 | ASSAGDQETQY
TRBJ2-1 | TRBV12-3/TRBV12-4 | ASSLGNEQF
TRBJ2-1 | TRBV12-3/TRBV12-4 | ASSLLAGAEQF
TRBJ1-4 | TRBV24-1 | ATSDPAHGAREKLF
TRBJ2-1 | TRBV10-1 | ASSETGAEQF
TRBJ2-2 | TRBV19 | ASSRGVPNTGELF
TRBJ2-1 | TRBV2 | ASGYYNEQF
TRBJ2-7 | TRBV10-3 | AIGRGVYEQY
TRBJ2-3 | TRBV28 | ASSFVTLAQPSTDTQY
TRBJ1-4 | TRBV28 | ASTDRASNEKLF
TRBJ2-7 | TRBV4-1 | ASSPGQGAVYEQY
TRBJ2-7 | TRBV10-3 | AISLGGGSEQY
TRBJ2-3 | TRBV6-4 | ATAGGDTDTQY
TRBJ2-2 | TRBV7-9 | ASSPRLAGVRTGELF
TRBJ2-7 | TRBV7-8 | ASSLGRDHEQY
TRBJ1-6 | TRBV18 | ASSLRQENNSPLH
TRBJ1-2 | TRBV11-2 | ASTWTWANYGYT
TRBJ1-6 | TRBV28 | ASSPAGRSSYNSPLH
TRBJ2-1 | TRBV10-3 | AISEPKETGTNEQF
TRBJ2-7 | TRBV30 | AWGTSGRSEQY
TRBJ1-1 | TRBV27 | ASSFGLRATNTEAF
TRBJ1-2 | TRBV19 | ASSPRDRRDGYT